This T cell receptor (beta chain) derives from a study of cytomegalovirus exposure and HLA in healthy donors. Worth noting for this clone: Its antigen is not identified.

PCR was performed using 60 Vbeta and 13 Jbeta primers. The table came from immunoSEQ multiplex PCR; TCRdb's copy has only in-frame clones and leaves some out. The table records roughly 150,000 clones, about 77% of them present only once. The study, taken as a whole, reports: HLA allele associations emerged for around 15,000 TCR beta sequences in a later analysis, at 0.05 false discovery rate. It was taken for granted in presence/absence analyses that sequencing depth across donors was roughly uniform.

The receptor comes from a male donor in good health and CMV-seronegative. The sequenced sample consisted of PBMCs.

The CDR3 sequence is CASSVQGAEAFF. CDR3 nucleotides: TGTGCCAGCAGCGTACAGGGGGCAGAAGCTTTCTTT. The chain uses TRBV7-2 and TRBJ1-1; 9 nucleotides match TRBD1. From germline, CDR1 is SGHTA and CDR2 FQGNSA. The trim removed 5 bases at V and 8 bases at J, leaving 3 bases unmatched. The CDR3 contains 12 residues. Using reference TRBV7-2 and TRBJ1-1 for the parts outside the CDR3, the full variable domain is GAGVSQSPSNKVTEKGKDVELRCDPISGHTALYWYRQSLGQGLEFLIYFQGNSAPDKSGLPSDRFSAERTGGSVSTLTIQRTQQEDSAVYLCASSVQGAEAFFGQGTRLTVV.